What follows is one T cell receptor beta chain and its context. Its antigen is undetermined. Deep-level assay runs were performed. Original processing methods: Filtering differed because ImmunoSEQ produced junction-only sequences that carried no quality scores. Sequencing used immunoSEQ multiplex PCR; TCRdb keeps in-frame clones, though not all of them. From that table come the V and J calls and clone size; the DNA was used to work out D and trimming. Here the sample spans about 2 million clones, just under 95% being singletons. The sample comes from a study of shared clonotypes between healthy human individuals. Study-level information: Each donor's CD8 memory used one plate, CD8 naive two, each CD4 subset three. Study observations and caveats: At large depth, rarefaction still showed sorted-subset sequencing to be incomplete.

Naive CD8 cells comprised CD45RO-negative, CCR7-positively selected cells, excluding terminally differentiated effector memory CD45RA+ cells. The CDR3 has 16 residues. V gave up 4 bases and J gave up 9 bases; unmatched junction bases: 17. CDR1 and CDR2 (germline): MNHEY, SMNVEV (reference sequence). The origin of this receptor is a man aged 18 to 30 in good health. The V and J genes are TRBV27 and TRBJ2-7, with TRBD2 identical over 8 bases. The source material was naive CD8+ T cells sorted from blood. The CDR3 region is CASSSDVASGLLGQYF. The CDR3 nucleotides read TGTGCCAGCAGTTCCGATGTGGCTAGCGGGCTTCTAGGGCAGTACTTC.